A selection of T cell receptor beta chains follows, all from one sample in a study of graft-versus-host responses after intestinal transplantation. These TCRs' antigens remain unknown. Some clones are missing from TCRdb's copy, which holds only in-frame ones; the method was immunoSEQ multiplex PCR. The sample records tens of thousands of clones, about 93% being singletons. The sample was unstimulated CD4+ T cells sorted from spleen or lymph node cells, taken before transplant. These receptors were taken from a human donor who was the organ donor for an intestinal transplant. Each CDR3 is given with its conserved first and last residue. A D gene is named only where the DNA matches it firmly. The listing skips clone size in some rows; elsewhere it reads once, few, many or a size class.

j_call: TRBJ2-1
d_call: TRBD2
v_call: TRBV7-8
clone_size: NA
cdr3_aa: CASSLARLAGGRGEQFF
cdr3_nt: TGTGCCAGCAGCTTAGCGCGGCTAGCGGGAGGGCGGGGGGAGCAGTTCTTC

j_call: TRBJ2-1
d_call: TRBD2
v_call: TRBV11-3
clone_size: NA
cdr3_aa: CASSWTSGSEQFF
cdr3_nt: TGTGCCAGCAGCTGGACTAGCGGGAGTGAGCAGTTCTTC

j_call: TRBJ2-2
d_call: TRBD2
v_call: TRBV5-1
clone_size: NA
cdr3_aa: CASSLALAGGKTGELFF
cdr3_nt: TGCGCCAGCAGCTTGGCGCTAGCGGGAGGGAAGACCGGGGAGCTGTTTTTT

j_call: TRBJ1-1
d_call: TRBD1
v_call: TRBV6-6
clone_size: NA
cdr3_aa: CASRAGQMNTEAFF
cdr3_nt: TGTGCCAGCAGGGCGGGACAGATGAACACTGAAGCTTTCTTT

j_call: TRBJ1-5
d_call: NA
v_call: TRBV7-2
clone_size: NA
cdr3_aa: CASSLDRGGPFGNQPQHF
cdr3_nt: TGTGCCAGCAGCTTAGATAGGGGGGGGCCGTTTGGCAATCAGCCCCAGCATTTT

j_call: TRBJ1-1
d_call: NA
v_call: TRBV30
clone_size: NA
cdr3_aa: CAWPRRVNTEAFF
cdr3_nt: TGTGCCTGGCCCAGGCGGGTTAACACTGAAGCTTTCTTT

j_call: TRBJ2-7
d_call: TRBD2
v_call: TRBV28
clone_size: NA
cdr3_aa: CASSPRLAGGYEQYF
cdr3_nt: TGTGCCAGCAGCCCTAGACTAGCGGGGGGATACGAGCAGTACTTC

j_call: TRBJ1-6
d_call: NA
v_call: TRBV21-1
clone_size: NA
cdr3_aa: CASSKPGGRGPPRSLHF
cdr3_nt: TGTGCCAGCAGCAAACCCGGCGGCAGGGGCCCCCCTCGCTCCCTCCACTTT

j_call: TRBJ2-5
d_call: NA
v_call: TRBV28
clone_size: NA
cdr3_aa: CASSFLIQETQYF
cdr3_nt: TGTGCCAGCAGTTTTTTGATCCAAGAGACCCAGTACTTC

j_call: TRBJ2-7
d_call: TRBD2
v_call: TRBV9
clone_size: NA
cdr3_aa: CASSVAAGTSVYEQYF
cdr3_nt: TGTGCCAGCAGCGTAGCGGCCGGGACTAGCGTGTACGAGCAGTACTTC

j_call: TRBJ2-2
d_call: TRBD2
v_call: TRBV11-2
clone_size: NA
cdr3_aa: CASSLVGGTSGSGELFF
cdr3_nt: TGTGCCAGCAGCTTAGTAGGAGGGACTAGCGGGAGCGGGGAGCTGTTTTTT

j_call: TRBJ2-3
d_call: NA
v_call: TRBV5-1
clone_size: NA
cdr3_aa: CASSEGTSTDTQYF
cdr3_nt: TGCGCCAGCAGTGAAGGGACTAGCACAGATACGCAGTATTTT

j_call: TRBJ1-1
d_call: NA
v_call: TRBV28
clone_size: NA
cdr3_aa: CASSDRNTEAFF
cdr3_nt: TGTGCCAGCAGTGACAGGAACACTGAAGCTTTCTTT

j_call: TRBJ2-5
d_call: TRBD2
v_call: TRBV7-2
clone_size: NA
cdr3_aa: CASSLAPAGAGETQYF
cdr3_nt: TGTGCCAGCAGCTTAGCGCCCGCGGGAGCGGGGGAGACCCAGTACTTC

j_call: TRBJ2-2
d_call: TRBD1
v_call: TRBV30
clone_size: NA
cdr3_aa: CAWRGTGGTGELFF
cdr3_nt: TGTGCCTGGAGAGGGACAGGGGGCACCGGGGAGCTGTTTTTT

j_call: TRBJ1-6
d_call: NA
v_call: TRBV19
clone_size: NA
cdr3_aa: CASSHRDRYNSPLHF
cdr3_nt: TGTGCCAGTAGTCACCGGGACCGATATAATTCACCCCTCCACTTT

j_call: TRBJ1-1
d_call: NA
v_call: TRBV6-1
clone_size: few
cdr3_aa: CASSPLVNTEAFF
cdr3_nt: TGTGCCAGCAGCCCCCTGGTGAACACTGAAGCTTTCTTT

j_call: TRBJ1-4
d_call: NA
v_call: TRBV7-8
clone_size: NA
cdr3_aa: CASSLLLGVEKLFF
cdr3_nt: TGTGCCAGCAGCTTACTGTTGGGAGTTGAAAAACTGTTTTTT

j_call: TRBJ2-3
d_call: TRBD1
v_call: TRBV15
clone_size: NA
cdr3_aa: CATSRGDRGLDTQYF
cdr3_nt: TGTGCCACCAGCAGAGGGGACAGGGGGCTGGATACGCAGTATTTT

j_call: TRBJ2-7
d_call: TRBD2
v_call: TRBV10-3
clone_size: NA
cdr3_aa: CAISLARLAGGSYEQYF
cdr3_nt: TGTGCCATCAGTTTAGCCAGACTAGCGGGAGGATCCTACGAGCAGTACTTC

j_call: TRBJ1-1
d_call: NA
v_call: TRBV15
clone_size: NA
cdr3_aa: CATSGGFNLNTEAFF
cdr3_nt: TGTGCCACCAGCGGGGGCTTCAATTTAAACACTGAAGCCTTCTTT

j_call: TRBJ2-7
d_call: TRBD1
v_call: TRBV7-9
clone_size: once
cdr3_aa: CASSYGQGEGEQYF
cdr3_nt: TGTGCCAGCAGCTACGGACAGGGGGAAGGGGAGCAGTACTTC

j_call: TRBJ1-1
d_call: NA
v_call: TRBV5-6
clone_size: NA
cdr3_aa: CASSLDPQGSAEAFF
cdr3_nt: TGTGCCAGCAGCTTGGACCCACAGGGATCGGCTGAAGCTTTCTTT

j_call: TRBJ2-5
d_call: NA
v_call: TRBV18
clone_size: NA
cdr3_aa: CASSPNQETQYF
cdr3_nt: TGTGCCAGCTCACCAAATCAAGAGACCCAGTACTTC

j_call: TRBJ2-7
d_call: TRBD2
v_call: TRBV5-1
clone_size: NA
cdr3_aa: CASSRLAGASYEQYF
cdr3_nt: TGCGCCAGCAGCAGATTAGCGGGAGCCTCCTACGAGCAGTACTTC

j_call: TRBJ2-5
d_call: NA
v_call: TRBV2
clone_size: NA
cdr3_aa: CASSGDRYQETQYF
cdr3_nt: TGTGCCAGCAGTGGGGACCGGTACCAAGAGACCCAGTACTTC

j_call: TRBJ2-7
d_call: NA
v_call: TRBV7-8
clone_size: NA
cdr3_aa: CASSLALGVRLGGGSYEQYF
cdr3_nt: TGTGCCAGCAGCTTAGCGCTAGGGGTACGTCTCGGGGGCGGCTCCTACGAGCAGTACTTC

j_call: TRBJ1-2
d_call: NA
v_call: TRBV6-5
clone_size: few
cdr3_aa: CASSVTVGSYGYTF
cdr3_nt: TGTGCCAGCAGTGTGACAGTGGGGAGCTATGGCTACACCTTC

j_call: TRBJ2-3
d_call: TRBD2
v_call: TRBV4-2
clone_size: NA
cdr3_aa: CASSQDRLAGADTQYF
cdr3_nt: TGTGCCAGCAGCCAAGATCGGCTAGCGGGAGCAGATACGCAGTATTTT

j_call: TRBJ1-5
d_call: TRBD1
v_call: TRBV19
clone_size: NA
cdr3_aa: CASSATGGNQPQHF
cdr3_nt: TGTGCCAGTAGTGCGACAGGGGGCAATCAGCCCCAGCATTTT

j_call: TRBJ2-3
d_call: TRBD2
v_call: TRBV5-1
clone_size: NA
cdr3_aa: CASSLAGTSGSSDTQYF
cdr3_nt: TGCGCCAGCAGCTTGGCGGGGACTAGCGGGAGCTCAGATACGCAGTATTTT

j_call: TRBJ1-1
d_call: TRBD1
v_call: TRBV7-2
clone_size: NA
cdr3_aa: CASSWTGGTEAFF
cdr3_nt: TGTGCCAGCAGCTGGACAGGGGGCACTGAAGCTTTCTTT

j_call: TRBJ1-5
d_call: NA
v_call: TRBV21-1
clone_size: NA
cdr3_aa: CASSKGKAVWDSNQPQHF
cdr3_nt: TGTGCCAGCAGCAAAGGAAAGGCAGTGTGGGACAGCAATCAGCCCCAGCATTTT

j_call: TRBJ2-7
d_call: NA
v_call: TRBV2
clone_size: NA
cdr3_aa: CASKLRLEDSYEQYF
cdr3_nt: TGTGCCAGCAAGCTGCGGCTGGAAGACTCCTACGAGCAGTACTTC

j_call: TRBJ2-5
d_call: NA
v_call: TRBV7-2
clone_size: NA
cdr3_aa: CASSLQETQYF
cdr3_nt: TGTGCCAGCAGCTTACAAGAGACCCAGTACTTC

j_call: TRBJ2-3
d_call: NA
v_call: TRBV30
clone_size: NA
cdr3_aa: CAWDPARTRTDTQYF
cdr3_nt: TGTGCCTGGGACCCGGCTAGGACCCGCACAGATACGCAGTATTTT

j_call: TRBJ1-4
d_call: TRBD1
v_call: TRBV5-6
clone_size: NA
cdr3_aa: CASSLGQGAEKLFF
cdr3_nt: TGTGCCAGCAGCTTGGGACAGGGGGCTGAAAAACTGTTTTTT